This TCR beta chain appears in the sequencing data of a study of shared clonotypes between healthy human individuals. CCR7-negative CD45RA+ TemRA cells were pooled with CD45RO+ cells for CD8 memory. V was shortened by 1 base and J by 0 bases, with 6 bases between the two germline ends. This CDR3 spans 14 amino acids. CDR1 and CDR2 (germline): MDHEN, SYDVKM. Sequencing was performed with immunoSEQ multiplex PCR; in TCRdb, only in-frame clones are kept and a portion is missing. The sample gives approximately 710,000 clones, 90% of which show up once; roughly 36% is in the top ten. Specimen: memory CD8+ T cells from PBMCs. The sample's subset: CD45RO+ cells pooled with CCR7-negative TemRA cells. The chain recombines TRBV28 with TRBJ1-2, with unresolved D. This receptor was obtained from a man between 18 and 29 years old in good health. Some clones in this sample may be carry-over from other donors' samples. In DNA form, the CDR3 reads TGTGCCAGCAGTTTATTTCGTTCTAACTATGGCTACACCTTC. Translating it yields CASSLFRSNYGYTF.